The next 24 T cell receptor beta chains were all read from a single sample in a study of blood T cells in healthy people across ages. Through a sample-barcoded 5' primer and a J-beta primer mix, a second PCR was run for roughly 7 to 12 cycles. TCRdb recomputed calls from the 5' RACE reads with MiXCR, one row per CDR3 protein. The sample yields over 700,000 distinct CDR3 sequences, about 48% seen once. The sample was blood. Receptors originate from a man older than 75 in good health.

This chain's CDR3 is CASSLVPYRQHPYEQYF. The CDR3 DNA is TGCGCCAGCAGCTTGGTCCCCTACAGACAGCACCCCTACGAGCAGTACTTC. The chain couples TRBV5-1 to TRBJ2-7; possible D gene TRBD1, 5 bases. The V end was cut by 0 bases, the J end by 2 bases, with 18 bases between. Germline V CDR1 and CDR2: SGHRS, YFSETQ. The CDR3 runs to 17 residues.

A word on this clonotype: The germline gene is not matched at one end of the junction; a read error may be the cause. The genes are TRBV2 and TRBJ2-2, with 11 bases that match TRBD2. The germline CDR1 and CDR2 sequences are SNHLY and FYNNEI. The CDR3 runs to 16 residues. The CDR3 nucleotides are TGCGCCACCGGGACTAGCGGAGGCCGAGCGGCCGGGGAGCTGTTTTTT. It translates to CATGTSGGRAAGELFF. Full variable domain (outside the CDR3, taken from reference TRBV2 and TRBJ2-2): EPEVTQTPSHQVTQMGQEVILRCVPISNHLYFYWYRQILGQKVEFLVSFYNNEISEKSEIFDDQFSVERPDGSNFTLKIRSTKLEDSAMYFCATGTSGGRAAGELFFGEGSRLTVL.

This clonotype occurred many times. Compared with germline, one end of the junction differs, possibly owing to a read error. The chain has TRBV5-1 and TRBJ2-5; D is unresolved. The length of the CDR3 is 11 residues. CDR1 and CDR2 (germline): SGHRS, YFSETQ. Here the CDR3 DNA reads TGTGCCAGCAGCCTCCAAGAGACCCAGTACTTC. Translating gives CASSLQETQYF.

The chain has TRBV11-2 and TRBJ2-4; TRBD1 matches 8 bases. The J call may be in error: the DNA end matches TRBJ2-7 better. The germline gives CDR1 SGHAT, CDR2 FQNNGV. The CDR3 extends over 14 amino acids. Written as DNA, the CDR3 is TGTGCCAGCAGACCGATCCAGGGGGCCCACGAGCAGTACTTC. As protein: CASRPIQGAHEQYF.

The rearrangement uses TRBV6-5 and TRBJ2-1, with a weak D call TRBD1 (6 bases). This CDR3 is built from 15 residues. V gave up 2 bases and J gave up 4 bases, with 12 bases separating them. CDR1 MNHEY and CDR2 SVGAGI come from the germline V gene. CDR3 bases: TGTGCCAGCAGTTACCGGGGACATCAGTACAATGAGCAGTTCTTC. It yields the protein CASSYRGHQYNEQFF.

The chain is built from TRBV12-3 or TRBV12-4 and TRBJ1-2, with D perhaps TRBD1 (6 bases). The CDR3 has 13 residues. Trimming stripped 2 bases from V and 3 bases from J, with 7 bases between. CDR3 in DNA: TGTGCCAGCAGTTTACACAGGGACTATGGCTACACCTTC. Amino acids: CASSLHRDYGYTF.

V gene TRBV7-3 combines with J gene TRBJ1-2, with D hard to call. The CDR3 is 13 residues long. Germline values: CDR1 SGHTA, CDR2 FQGTGA. V gave up 2 bases and J gave up 1 base, with 5 bases separating them. In nucleotides, the CDR3 is TGTGCCAGCAGCTTAGACGATAACTATGGCTACACCTTC. Amino acids: CASSLDDNYGYTF.

DNA of the CDR3: TGCGCCAGCAGCGTGGCCGGTCTTTCGAGGACTTTCTTT. Its translation is CASSVAGLSRTFF. The chain links TRBV5-1 to TRBJ1-1; D unresolved. V lost 4 bases and J lost 12, with 19 bases in between. The germline V gene encodes CDR1 SGHRS and CDR2 YFSETQ. CDR3 length: 13 amino acids.

This clonotype occurred a few times. Written as DNA, the CDR3 is TGTGCCAGCAGCTTAATACCAGCGGGAGGTATCTCTGGGGCCAACGTCCTGACTTTC. It encodes CASSLIPAGGISGANVLTF. The rearrangement uses TRBV7-6 and TRBJ2-6, with 9 positions matching TRBD2. Trimming removed 2 bases from V and 0 bases from J; junction bases left unmatched: 8. Germline V gene data show CDR1 as SGHVS and CDR2 as FNYEAQ. The CDR3 has 19 amino acids.

The gene calls are TRBV5-6 and TRBJ1-1; D might be TRBD1 (6 bases). With 2 bases removed from V and 0 bases from J, the gap between germline ends came to 17 bases. The CDR3 runs to 17 residues. Germline V gene lookup returns CDR1 SGHDT and CDR2 YYEEEE. The CDR3 sequence is CASSFGQTLLVNTEAFF. The DNA of the CDR3 is TGTGCCAGCAGCTTTGGACAGACCCTTCTCGTGAACACTGAAGCTTTCTTT.

This sequence joins TRBV6-1 and TRBJ2-3; 12 bases line up with TRBD2. The CDR3 covers 17 residues. The V segment lost 11 bases and the J segment 14 bases; nucleotides outside the gene matches: 26. Germline-derived CDR1 and CDR2 are MNHNS and SASEGT. The CDR3 DNA sequence: TGTGCCTCAAGGGGACTAGCGGGTCCACTCCACCACAGATACGCGTATTTT. Amino acid sequence: CASRGLAGPLHHRYAYF.

The chain is built from TRBV6-2 or TRBV6-3 and TRBJ2-5, with 8 bases identical to TRBD2. Germline V gives CDR1 MNHEY, CDR2 SVGEGT. The CDR3 contains 15 residues. The V segment lost 6 bases and the J segment 5 bases; nucleotides outside the gene matches: 11. CDR3 protein: CASRNSGSSGETQYF. The DNA for the CDR3 is TGTGCCAGCAGGAACAGCGGGAGCTCGGGGGAGACCCAGTACTTC.

This clonotype was detected only a few times. The chain employs TRBV7-2 and TRBJ1-4; no firm D call. Germline CDR1 is SGHTA and CDR2 is FQGNSA. This CDR3 region has 14 residues. Trimming shortened V by 1 base and J by 7 bases, and 10 bases separated the two germline ends. The CDR3 DNA reads as TGTGCCAGCAGCTTAGGGCCGGCAGGTGAAAAACTGTTTTTT. This sequence encodes CASSLGPAGEKLFF.

The rearrangement joins TRBV5-1 to TRBJ2-3; 8 nucleotides agree with TRBD1. The CDR3 sequence is 14 residues long. V dropped 6 bases and J dropped 3; count of bases not matched to a gene: 6. CDR1 and CDR2 (germline): SGHRS, YFSETQ. CDR3 sequence: CASTAGGLTDTQYF. The CDR3 DNA sequence: TGCGCCAGCACGGCAGGGGGCCTTACAGATACGCAGTATTTT.

Notes on this clonotype: One end of the junction is discordant with germline, which a read error may explain. J is TRBJ2-7 and V is TRBV18, with TRBD2 as a possible D gene (6 bases). The germline V gene encodes CDR1 KGHSH and CDR2 LQKENI. CDR3 length equals 16 residues. CDR3 amino acids: CANSPGRGSESYEQYF. CDR3 in DNA: TGTGCCAACTCACCAGGTCGGGGGAGCGAGTCCTACGAGCAGTACTTC. Based on the CDR3 plus reference TRBV18 and TRBJ2-7, the full variable domain is NAGVMQNPRHLVRRRGQEARLRCSPMKGHSHVYWYRQLPEEGLKFMVYLQKENIIDESGMPKERFSAEFPKEGPSILRIQQVVRGDSAAYFCANSPGRGSESYEQYFGPGTRLTVT.

This clonotype was picked up many times. The rearrangement uses TRBV7-8 and TRBJ1-5; 8 bases align to TRBD1. The germline V gene has CDR1 SGHVS and CDR2 FQNEAQ. The CDR3 extends over 16 amino acids. Germline trimming cut 5 bases from V and 0 bases from J; bases unmatched to any gene: 6. In DNA form, the CDR3 reads TGTGCCAGCAGCCGAACAGACAGGGGTAGCAATCAGCCCCAGCATTTT. It yields the protein CASSRTDRGSNQPQHF.

This chain joins TRBV18 and TRBJ2-1, with 15 bases fitting TRBD2. This CDR3 is 17 amino acids long. The junction had 2 bases not matched to a gene; V was cut back by 0 bases and J by 5 bases. Germline-derived CDR1 and CDR2 are KGHSH and LQKENI. The CDR3 sequence: CASSPPGLAGGNNEQFF. The CDR3 region has the DNA TGTGCCAGCTCACCACCGGGACTAGCGGGAGGCAACAATGAGCAGTTCTTC.

This clonotype was seen only a few times. This chain uses TRBV7-2 with TRBJ2-1, with 7 bases identical to TRBD2. Germline V CDR1 and CDR2: SGHTA, FQGNSA. V dropped 5 bases and J dropped 6; count of bases not matched to a gene: 4. The CDR3 has 13 amino acids. The CDR3 protein is CASSPTSSNEQFF. The CDR3 bases are TGTGCCAGCAGCCCGACTAGCTCCAATGAGCAGTTCTTC.

J is TRBJ2-5 and V is TRBV12-3 or TRBV12-4; D not resolved. The CDR3 sequence is 14 residues long. V was shortened by 3 bases and J by 4 bases, with 12 bases between the two germline ends. DNA of the CDR3: TGTGCCAGCAGTTTGGGCGTAGGGATAGAGACCCAGTACTTC. Translating gives CASSLGVGIETQYF.

The V call is TRBV5-5, the J call TRBJ2-7; a possible D gene is TRBD1 (6 bases). Germline V CDR1 and CDR2: SGHKS, YYEKEE (reference sequence). The V end lost 5 bases, the J end lost 3 bases, and 15 bases lay between the germline ends. The CDR3 runs to 14 residues. This chain's CDR3 is CASSAQTGFYEQYF. In DNA, the CDR3 is TGTGCCAGCAGTGCTCAGACAGGTTTCTACGAGCAGTACTTC. Combining the CDR3 with reference TRBV5-5 and TRBJ2-7 gives the whole variable domain DAGVTQSPTHLIKTRGQQVTLRCSPISGHKSVSWYQQVLGQGPQFIFQYYEKEERGRGNFPDRFSARQFPNYSSELNVNALLLGDSALYLCASSAQTGFYEQYFGPGTRLTVT.

About this clonotype itself: A read error is possible here, since a much larger clone lies one base away. The rearrangement joins TRBV6-2 or TRBV6-3 to TRBJ2-5, with 12 bases that match TRBD2. The CDR3 is 17 residues long. With V trimmed by 2 bases and J by 11 bases, 15 bases remained unmatched. From germline, CDR1 is MNHEY and CDR2 SVGEGT. CDR3 residues: CASSYTRLAGVLYEQYF. The CDR3 DNA follows: TGTGCCAGCAGTTACACCCGACTAGCGGGAGTTCTCTATGAGCAGTACTTC.

The chain uses TRBV6-5 and TRBJ1-2; a weak D match, TRBD1 (6 bases). CDR1 is MNHEY and CDR2 is SVGAGI in the germline V gene. V gave up 6 bases and J gave up 8 bases, with 19 bases separating them. This CDR3 has 14 amino acids. The CDR3: CASSPDSPLRGYTF. The CDR3 DNA sequence: TGTGCCAGCAGCCCGGACAGTCCCCTGAGGGGCTACACCTTC.

V gene TRBV20-1 combines with J gene TRBJ2-4; 15 nucleotides agree with TRBD2. The J call may be wrong; the DNA end is better matched by TRBJ2-5. This CDR3 spans 19 amino acids. Germline V gene sequence: CDR1 DFQATT, CDR2 SNEGSKA (reference sequence). CDR3 in amino acids: CSARDFTWTSGRAGETQYF. The DNA for the CDR3 is TGCAGTGCTAGAGATTTCACTTGGACTAGCGGGAGGGCCGGGGAGACCCAGTACTTC.

The V and J genes are TRBV5-1 and TRBJ2-4; D is perhaps TRBD2 (6 bases). The DNA end is more similar to TRBJ2-7, so the J call may be wrong. Per germline, CDR1 SGHRS and CDR2 YFSETQ. CDR3 length: 15 amino acids. The CDR3 DNA follows: TGCGCCAGCAGCTTGGGGGGGGTTAGCCCCTACGAGCAGTACTTC. This gives the protein CASSLGGVSPYEQYF.